This passage covers 9 T cell receptor beta chains from one sample sequenced in a study of T cell responses to AZD1222 COVID-19 vaccine. TCRdb's table, derived via immunoSEQ multiplex PCR, lists solely in-frame clones and lacks some. Of 150,000 or so clones in the sample, 85% to 95% were seen once. The sequenced sample was peripheral blood, obtained on day 0 of AZD1222 vaccination. The receptors come from an adult in good health.

This sequence joins TRBV5-4 and TRBJ1-2, with TRBD1 identical over 7 bases. This CDR3 has 16 residues. V lost 4 bases to trimming and J lost 7 bases; unmatched junction nucleotides: 16. The germline V gene has CDR1 SGHNT and CDR2 YYREEE (reference sequence). CDR3 sequence reads: CASSRGAGTEGAGYTF. The CDR3 DNA follows: TGTGCCAGCAGCAGAGGGGCCGGGACAGAGGGGGCTGGCTACACCTTC.

The V gene is TRBV7-9, the J gene TRBJ2-7; D is ambiguous. Germline V gene lookup returns CDR1 SEHNR and CDR2 FQNEAQ (reference sequence). The V and J ends lost 5 bases and 3 bases respectively, with 11 bases between them. This CDR3 is 13 amino acids long. The CDR3 sequence: CASSPPTYYEQYF. The CDR3 DNA follows: TGTGCCAGCAGCCCACCGACTTACTACGAGCAGTACTTC.

The chain is built from TRBV5-8 and TRBJ2-7; 14 nucleotides match TRBD2. The CDR3 is 17 amino acids. V lost 0 bases to trimming and J lost 3 bases; unmatched junction nucleotides: 5. Germline CDR1 SGHTS, CDR2 YDEGEE. The CDR3: CASSLGTSGRNLYEQYF. DNA of the CDR3: TGTGCCAGCAGCTTGGGGACTAGCGGGAGGAACCTCTACGAGCAGTACTTC.

This chain uses TRBV28 with TRBJ2-2; perhaps TRBD2 as D (6 bases). Germline V gene lookup returns CDR1 MDHEN and CDR2 SYDVKM. The CDR3 length is 13 residues. The germline V and J ends were trimmed by 6 bases and 7 bases, with 12 bases remaining between them. DNA for the CDR3: TGTGCCAGCAGCGGAGGGTTCATCGGGGAGCTGTTTTTT. This encodes CASSGGFIGELFF.

The chain employs TRBV30 and TRBJ2-1; D is possibly TRBD2 (5 bases). The germline gives CDR1 GTSNPN, CDR2 SVGIG (reference sequence). CDR3 length equals 13 residues. The V end was cut by 4 bases, the J end by 9 bases, with 16 bases between. The CDR3 spells CAWNLKARVEQFF. As DNA, the CDR3 is TGTGCCTGGAACCTTAAAGCGCGGGTTGAGCAGTTCTTC.

The chain has TRBV12-1 and TRBJ2-1; the table's D call of TRBD2 was not tested on the DNA. TRBV12-1 is given as a pseudogene. This CDR3 has 12 residues. In nucleotides, the CDR3 is TGTGCCCGCCCCGTAGCGGGAGATGAGCAGTTCTTC. Its protein product is CARPVAGDEQFF.

V gene TRBV12-3 or TRBV12-4 combines with J gene TRBJ2-7; D gene unclear. V lost 5 bases, J lost 5 bases, and 10 bases lay in between. The CDR3 is made up of 12 amino acids. The CDR3 nucleotides read TGTGCCAGCAGTCCCGTAAGCGACGAGCAGTACTTC. Protein: CASSPVSDEQYF.

The rearrangement joins TRBV3-1 (or the pseudogene TRBV3-2) to TRBJ2-5, with TRBD2 identical over 8 bases. V dropped 1 base and J dropped 5; count of bases not matched to a gene: 3. This CDR3 is built from 14 residues. CDR1 and CDR2 (germline): LGHDT, YNNKEL (reference sequence). The CDR3 nucleotides are TGTGCCAGCAGCCAAGCCAGCGGGAGCGAGACCCAGTACTTC. Protein: CASSQASGSETQYF.

The chain is built from TRBV13 and TRBJ2-1, with D maybe TRBD2 (5 bases). Germline CDR1 is PRHDT and CDR2 is FYEKMQ (reference sequence). This CDR3 region has 13 residues. Deletions cut 7 bases from V and 6 bases from J, with 13 bases between. CDR3 loop: CASTASRGNEQFF. The CDR3 bases are TGTGCCAGCACCGCTTCCCGGGGCAATGAGCAGTTCTTC.